This T cell receptor beta chain emerged from a study of Ad26.COV2.S vaccination and SARS-CoV-2 variants. Background on the study: Intramuscular Ad26.COV2.S doses were given once or twice, 56 days apart.

This CDR3 is built from 15 residues. V lost 6 bases and J 3 bases, leaving 17 bases between the germline ends. Germline V gene sequence: CDR1 MGHRA, CDR2 YSYEKL. Overall study findings and caveats: Analyses of TCR breadth and depth may have underestimated total T cell responses.

Comment on this clone: Its antigen is not identified.

Produced via immunoSEQ multiplex PCR; TCRdb's table is partial and in-frame only. The sample has some 300,000 clones; just under 85% are singletons. Treatment indicated: some 20 received Ad26.COV2.S at low or high dose, single or two shots; several received placebo; per-sample allocation not given. Sampling happened 63 days after the first vaccine or placebo injection. The chain joins TRBV4-1 to TRBJ2-5; possibly TRBD2 for D (6 bases). Specimen: peripheral blood, collected in a trial of Ad26.COV2.S vaccine versus placebo. This TCR derives from a person aged 18-60 years who received the Ad26.COV2.S COVID-19 vaccine or a placebo. The CDR3 is CASSPMAGRKETQYF. The CDR3 DNA reads TGCGCCAGCAGTCCTATGGCGGGGAGAAAAGAGACCCAGTACTTC.